The clone carrying this T cell receptor (beta chain) appeared many times. Its antigen is unknown. The CDR3 has 14 residues. V lost 4 bases and J lost 0, with 11 bases in between. In germline, CDR1 is SGHRS, CDR2 YFSETQ. The data were taken from a study of CD8+CD57+ T cells in acquired aplastic anemia. Across the whole study: Each DNA sample taken from sorted CD4+ and CD8+ cells came to about 3.2 ug on average. CD4+ cells from healthy donors averaged around 9.9 million reads. Broader study findings: The same twenty-nine CD8+ CDR3 sequences occurred in patients and in controls. Controls did not differ significantly from patients in CD8+ Simpson's diversity.

It was genomic DNA that served as the template for profiling TCR beta VDJ and CDR3. TCRdb reanalysed the reads using MiXCR and keeps one entry per CDR3 protein. The top ten hold less than 8.5% of the sample, which has around 140,000 distinct CDR3 sequences, roughly two fifths seen once. V is TRBV5-1 and J is TRBJ2-7, with D perhaps given as TRBD1 or TRBD2 (5 bases each). The specimen was sorted CD4+, CD8+, or CD8+CD57+ T cells (not recorded which) from PBMCs. This receptor was obtained from a human donor in good health, serving as a control. CDR3 amino acids: CASSPAGSSYEQYF. In nucleotides, the CDR3 is TGCGCCAGCAGCCCTGCAGGGAGCTCCTACGAGCAGTACTTC.